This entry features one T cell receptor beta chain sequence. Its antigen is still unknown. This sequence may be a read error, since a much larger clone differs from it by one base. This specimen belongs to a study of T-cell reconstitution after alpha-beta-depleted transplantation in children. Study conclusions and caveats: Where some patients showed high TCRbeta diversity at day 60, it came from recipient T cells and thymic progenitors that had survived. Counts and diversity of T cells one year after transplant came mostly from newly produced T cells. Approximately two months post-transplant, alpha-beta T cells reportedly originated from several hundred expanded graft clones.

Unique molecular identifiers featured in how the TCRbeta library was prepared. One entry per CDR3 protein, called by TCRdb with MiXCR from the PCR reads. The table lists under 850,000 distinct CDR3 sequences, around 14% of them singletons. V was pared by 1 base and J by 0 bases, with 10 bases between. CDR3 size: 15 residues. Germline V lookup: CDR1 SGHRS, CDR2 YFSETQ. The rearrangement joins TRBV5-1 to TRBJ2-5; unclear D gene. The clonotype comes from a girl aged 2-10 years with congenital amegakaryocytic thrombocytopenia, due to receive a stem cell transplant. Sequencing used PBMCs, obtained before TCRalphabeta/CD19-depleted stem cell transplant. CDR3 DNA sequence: TGCGCCAGCAGCTTGATGGCGCGATACCAAGAGACCCAGTACTTC. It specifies CASSLMARYQETQYF.